This TCR beta chain was sequenced for a study of OX40 agonist ivuxolimab in advanced cancers. For the study at large: Patients received ivuxolimab, an intravenous treatment, every 2 weeks at 0.01 to 10 mg/kg. Previous treatment with anti-PD-1, anti-PD-L1 or anti-CTLA-4 therapy was allowed; over 35% had received some.

TCRdb's copy holds only in-frame clones and misses some; the assay was immunoSEQ multiplex PCR. Of about 78,000 clones in the sample, roughly nine tenths were seen once. Sample: CD4+ or CD8+ T cells sorted from blood, taken in a trial of the OX40 agonist ivuxolimab. The clonotype comes from an adult with an advanced solid tumor such as melanoma, head and neck, liver or kidney cancer.

CDR3 sequence reads: CASSERVRGSNQPQHF. CDR3 DNA: TGTGCCAGCAGTGAAAGGGTCAGGGGTAGCAATCAGCCCCAGCATTTT. The rearrangement uses TRBV2 and TRBJ1-5; tentative D call: TRBD1 (6 bases). V was pared by 2 bases and J by 0 bases, with 11 bases between. The CDR3 is 16 residues long. Germline CDR1 reads SNHLY; CDR2 reads FYNNEI.